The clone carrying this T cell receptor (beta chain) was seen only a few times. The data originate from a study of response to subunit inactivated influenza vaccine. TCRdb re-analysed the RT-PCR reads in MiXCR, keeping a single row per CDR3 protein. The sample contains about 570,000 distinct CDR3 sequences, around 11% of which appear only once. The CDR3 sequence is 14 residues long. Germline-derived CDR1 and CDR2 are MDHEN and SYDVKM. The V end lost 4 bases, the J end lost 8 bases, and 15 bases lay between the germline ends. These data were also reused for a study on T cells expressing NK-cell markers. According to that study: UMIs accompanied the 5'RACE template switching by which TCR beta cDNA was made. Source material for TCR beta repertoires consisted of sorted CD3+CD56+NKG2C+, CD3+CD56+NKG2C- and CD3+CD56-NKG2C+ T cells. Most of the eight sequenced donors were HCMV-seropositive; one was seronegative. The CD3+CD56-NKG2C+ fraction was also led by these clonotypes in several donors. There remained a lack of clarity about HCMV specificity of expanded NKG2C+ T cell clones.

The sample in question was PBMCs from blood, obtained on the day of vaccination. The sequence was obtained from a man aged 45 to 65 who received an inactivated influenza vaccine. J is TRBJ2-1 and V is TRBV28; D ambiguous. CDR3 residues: CASSSLTRLDEQFF. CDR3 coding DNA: TGTGCCAGCAGTTCACTGACCCGACTCGATGAGCAGTTCTTC.